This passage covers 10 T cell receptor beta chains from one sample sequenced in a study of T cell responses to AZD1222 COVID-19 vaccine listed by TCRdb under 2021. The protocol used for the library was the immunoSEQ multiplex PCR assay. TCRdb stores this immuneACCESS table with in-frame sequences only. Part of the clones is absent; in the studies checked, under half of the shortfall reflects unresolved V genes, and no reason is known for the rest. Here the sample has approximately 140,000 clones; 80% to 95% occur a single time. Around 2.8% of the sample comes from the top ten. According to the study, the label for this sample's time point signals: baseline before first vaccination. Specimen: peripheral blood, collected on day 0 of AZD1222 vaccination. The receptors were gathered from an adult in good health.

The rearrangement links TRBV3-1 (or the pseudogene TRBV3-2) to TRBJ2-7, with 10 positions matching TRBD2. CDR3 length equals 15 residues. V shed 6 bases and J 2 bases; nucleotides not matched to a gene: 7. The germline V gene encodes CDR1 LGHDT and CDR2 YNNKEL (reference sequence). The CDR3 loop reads CASSPRTSGPYEQYF. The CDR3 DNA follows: TGTGCCAGCAGTCCCCGGACTAGCGGCCCCTACGAGCAGTACTTC.

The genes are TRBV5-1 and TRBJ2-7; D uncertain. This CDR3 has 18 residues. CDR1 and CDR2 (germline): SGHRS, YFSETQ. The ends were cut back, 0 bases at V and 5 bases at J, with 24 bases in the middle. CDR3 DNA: TGCGCCAGCAGCTTGGTTTTGCTAGACTTTGGGCTTATCCACGAGCAGTACTTC. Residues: CASSLVLLDFGLIHEQYF.

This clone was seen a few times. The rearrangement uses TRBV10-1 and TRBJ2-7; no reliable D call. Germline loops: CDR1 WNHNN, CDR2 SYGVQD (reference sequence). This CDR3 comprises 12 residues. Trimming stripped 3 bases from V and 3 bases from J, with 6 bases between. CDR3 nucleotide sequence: TGCGCCAGCAGTGATGGGTTCTACGAGCAGTACTTC. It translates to CASSDGFYEQYF.

The CDR3 loop is CASSVEAGDNEQFF. The DNA of the CDR3 is TGTGCCAGCAGCGTAGAAGCGGGAGACAATGAGCAGTTCTTC. The chain has TRBV9 and TRBJ2-1, with TRBD2 matching over 8 bases. Losses at the gene ends were 0 bases for V and 5 bases for J; bases not matched to a gene: 1. From germline, CDR1 is SGDLS and CDR2 YYNGEE. This CDR3 contains 14 residues.

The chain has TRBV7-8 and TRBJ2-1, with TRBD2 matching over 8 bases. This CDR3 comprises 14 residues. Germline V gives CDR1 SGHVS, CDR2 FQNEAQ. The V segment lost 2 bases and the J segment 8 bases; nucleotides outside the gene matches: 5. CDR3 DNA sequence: TGTGCCAGCAGCTTAAAAACTAGCGGCCATGAGCAGTTCTTC. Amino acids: CASSLKTSGHEQFF.

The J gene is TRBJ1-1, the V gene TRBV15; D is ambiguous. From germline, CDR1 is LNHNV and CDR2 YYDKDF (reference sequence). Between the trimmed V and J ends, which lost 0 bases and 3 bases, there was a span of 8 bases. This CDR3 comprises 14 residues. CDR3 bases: TGTGCCACCAGCAGAGAGTCCTGGGACACTGAAGCTTTCTTT. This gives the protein CATSRESWDTEAFF.

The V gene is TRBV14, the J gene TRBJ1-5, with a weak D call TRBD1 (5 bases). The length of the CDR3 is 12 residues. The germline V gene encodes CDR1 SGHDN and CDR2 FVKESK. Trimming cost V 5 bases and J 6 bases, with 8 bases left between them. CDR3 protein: CASSTGGQPQHF. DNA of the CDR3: TGTGCCAGCAGCACGGGGGGTCAGCCCCAGCATTTT. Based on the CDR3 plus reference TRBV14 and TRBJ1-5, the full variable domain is EAGVTQFPSHSVIEKGQTVTLRCDPISGHDNLYWYRRVMGKEIKFLLHFVKESKQDESGMPNNRFLAERTGGTYSTLKVQPAELEDSGVYFCASSTGGQPQHFGDGTRLSIL.

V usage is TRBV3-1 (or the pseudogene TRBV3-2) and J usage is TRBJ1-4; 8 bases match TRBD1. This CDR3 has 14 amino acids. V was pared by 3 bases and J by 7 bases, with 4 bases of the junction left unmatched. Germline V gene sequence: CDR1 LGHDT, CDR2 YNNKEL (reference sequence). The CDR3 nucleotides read TGTGCCAGCAGCCAGACAGGGGTTGCTGAAAAACTGTTTTTT. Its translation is CASSQTGVAEKLFF.

The CDR3 reads CASSTVGEQFF. CDR3 sequence (DNA): TGCGCCAGCAGCACGGTAGGGGAGCAGTTCTTC. V is TRBV4-1 and J is TRBJ2-1; D call uncertain. The CDR3 is made up of 11 amino acids. Trimming took off 5 bases at V and 10 bases at J, with 9 bases between the two ends. The germline V gene has CDR1 MGHRA and CDR2 YSYEKL.

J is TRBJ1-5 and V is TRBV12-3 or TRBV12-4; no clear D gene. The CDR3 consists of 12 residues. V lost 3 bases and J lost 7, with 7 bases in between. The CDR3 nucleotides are TGTGCCAGCAGTTTCGTAAGCCAGCCCCAGCATTTT. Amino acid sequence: CASSFVSQPQHF.